This entry lists 10 T cell receptor beta chains sequenced from one sample in a study of T cells after somatic rescue of genetic block. The method was immunoSEQ multiplex PCR; TCRdb's version includes in-frame clones alone and lacks a portion of them. Of approximately 70,000 clones listed, just over 90% are singletons. The sequencing input was peripheral blood mononuclear cells (PBMCs). The receptors were sampled from a man aged 30 to 39.

The gene calls are TRBV6-6 and TRBJ1-1, with D maybe TRBD1 (5 bases). The length of the CDR3 is 14 residues. Germline CDR1 is MNHNY and CDR2 is SVGAGI (reference sequence). Trimming cost V 6 bases and J 3 bases, with 14 bases left between them. The CDR3 spells CASRSRQTDTEAFF. The CDR3 nucleotides read TGTGCCAGCAGATCCCGACAGACCGACACTGAAGCTTTCTTT.

The rearrangement joins TRBV7-3 to TRBJ2-1; D possibly uses TRBD1 or TRBD2 (5 bases each). Germline V gene lookup returns CDR1 SGHTA and CDR2 FQGTGA. V shed 2 bases and J shed 10 bases, with 18 bases lying between them. The CDR3 is made up of 15 amino acids. The CDR3: CASSLGPGRAEEQFF. DNA of the CDR3: TGTGCCAGCAGCTTAGGGCCAGGGCGGGCTGAGGAGCAGTTCTTC.

The chain joins TRBV25-1 to TRBJ2-3; D gene ambiguous. The CDR3 runs to 14 residues. The V end lost 0 bases, the J end lost 0 bases, and 4 bases lay between the germline ends. Germline V gene data show CDR1 as MGHDK and CDR2 as SYGVNS. The CDR3 region is CASSEYGSTDTQYF. The CDR3 DNA follows: TGTGCCAGCAGTGAATATGGGAGCACAGATACGCAGTATTTT. Using reference TRBV25-1 and TRBJ2-3 for the parts outside the CDR3, the full variable domain is EADIYQTPRYLVIGTGKKITLECSQTMGHDKMYWYQQDPGMELHLIHYSYGVNSTEKGDLSSESTVSRIRTEHFPLTLESARPSHTSQYLCASSEYGSTDTQYFGPGTRLTVL.

This clone was counted between two and nine times. CDR3 nucleotide sequence: TGTGCCAGTAGCCTAGCAACGGGACCCAGCACAGATACGCAGTATTTT. This codes for CASSLATGPSTDTQYF. This rearrangement joins TRBV19 to TRBJ2-3; D is perhaps TRBD1 or TRBD2 (5 bases each). The V end lost 6 bases, the J end lost 0 bases, and 16 bases lay between the germline ends. From germline, CDR1 is LNHDA and CDR2 SQIVND (reference sequence). The CDR3 covers 16 residues.

This chain links TRBV2 with TRBJ2-7; D is uncertain. V shed 1 base and J shed 10 bases, with 5 bases lying between them. This CDR3 contains 10 residues. Germline values: CDR1 SNHLY, CDR2 FYNNEI. CDR3 sequence (DNA): TGTGCCAGCAGTGAAGTTCATCAGTACTTC. Translating gives CASSEVHQYF. The full variable domain, its missing parts supplied by reference TRBV2 and TRBJ2-7, is EPEVTQTPSHQVTQMGQEVILRCVPISNHLYFYWYRQILGQKVEFLVSFYNNEISEKSEIFDDQFSVERPDGSNFTLKIRSTKLEDSAMYFCASSEVHQYFGPGTRLTVT.

V is TRBV11-2 and J is TRBJ1-1; D is unresolved. Germline CDR1 reads SGHAT; CDR2 reads FQNNGV. Deletions cut 2 bases from V and 4 bases from J, with 8 bases between. The CDR3 is 13 residues long. The DNA for the CDR3 is TGTGCCAGCAGCTTATCGTTGGGCACTGAAGCTTTCTTT. This translates into CASSLSLGTEAFF.

The chain uses TRBV7-2 and TRBJ2-7, with D uncertain. The germline V and J ends were trimmed by 1 base and 7 bases, with 17 bases remaining between them. CDR1 and CDR2 (germline): SGHTA, FQGNSA. The CDR3 has 15 residues. In DNA form, the CDR3 reads TGTGCCAGCAGCTTAGTTGGGTCGTACCCCACTGAGCAGTACTTC. Translation: CASSLVGSYPTEQYF.

This clone was seen only once. The gene calls are TRBV9 and TRBJ2-7; D remains unclear. CDR1 SGDLS and CDR2 YYNGEE come from the germline V gene. There are 13 residues in the CDR3. V lost 0 bases and J 5 bases, leaving 9 bases between the germline ends. CDR3 in amino acids: CASSVEGADEQYF. The CDR3 nucleotides read TGTGCCAGCAGCGTAGAGGGCGCGGACGAGCAGTACTTC.

This clone was recorded only once. This chain's CDR3 is CASSYKAGTSSSYNEQFF. In nucleotides, the CDR3 is TGTGCCAGCAGCTATAAAGCCGGGACCTCAAGCTCCTACAATGAGCAGTTCTTC. The chain links TRBV7-2 to TRBJ2-1; possibly TRBD1 or TRBD2 for D (5 bases each). Looked up from germline, CDR1 is SGHTA and CDR2 is FQGNSA. Trimming took off 4 bases at V and 0 bases at J, with 19 bases between the two ends. This CDR3 comprises 18 residues.

The rearrangement links TRBV28 to TRBJ2-1; D remains unclear. The V and J ends lost 6 bases and 0 bases respectively, with 15 bases between them. CDR3 length equals 16 residues. Germline V gene data show CDR1 as MDHEN and CDR2 as SYDVKM. The CDR3 protein is CASSPPRPSSYNEQFF. CDR3 coding DNA: TGTGCCAGCAGCCCCCCCCGCCCGAGCTCCTACAATGAGCAGTTCTTC.